This paragraph covers one TCR beta chain sequence. Original methodology: Amplification of reference gene primers was used by the study to estimate nucleated cell counts. Profiled with immunoSEQ multiplex PCR; TCRdb holds only in-frame clones, not every one. The V and J calls and clone size are taken from that table; D and trimming were inferred from the DNA. In the table there are tens of thousands of clones, 70% to 90% of which are singletons. The germline CDR1 and CDR2 sequences are KGHSH and LQKENI. V trimming: 3 bases; J trimming: 5 bases; junction bases outside the gene matches: 8. The length of the CDR3 is 16 residues. These data belong to a study of blood T cell repertoires in COVID-19. Whole-study context: Collection of acute and convalescent COVID-19 samples took place in the United States, Italy and Spain. The analysed material was cDNA or gDNA that came from T cells, B-cell-depleted T cells, or PBMCs.

The genes are TRBV18 and TRBJ2-3, with 10 nucleotides matching TRBD2. The sequencing input was peripheral blood. This receptor was identified in a man in his 70s with active COVID-19. CDR3 sequence: CASSPAASGGLDTQYF. The CDR3 coding sequence is TGTGCCAGCTCACCGGCCGCTAGCGGGGGCTTAGATACGCAGTATTTT.